This T cell receptor beta chain is drawn from a study of shared clonotypes between healthy human individuals. The assay was immunoSEQ multiplex PCR, and TCRdb's table has in-frame clones only and misses some. The sample includes hundreds of thousands of clones, around 73% seen only once; the top ten take around 1.8%. This clone has a handful of counts. This CDR3 is also generated by other DNA sequences in the sample. Material for sequencing was memory CD4+ T cells sorted from blood. The subset: CD45RA-negative fraction. This receptor was obtained from a woman aged 30 to 39 in good health.

The CDR3: CATSRDRGSTDTQYF. As DNA, the CDR3 is TGTGCCACCAGCAGAGATCGGGGGAGTACAGATACGCAGTATTTT. The rearrangement joins TRBV15 to TRBJ2-3; possible D gene TRBD2, 6 bases. Germline CDR1 LNHNV, CDR2 YYDKDF (reference sequence). The CDR3 extends over 15 amino acids. Trimming cost V 0 bases and J 3 bases, with 10 bases left between them. The full variable domain, its missing parts supplied by reference TRBV15 and TRBJ2-3, is DAMVIQNPRYQVTQFGKPVTLSCSQTLNHNVMYWYQQKSSQAPKLLFHYYDKDFNNEADTPDNFQSRRPNTSFCFLDIRSPGLGDTAMYLCATSRDRGSTDTQYFGPGTRLTVL.